These T cell receptor beta chains were read from a single sample in a study of long-term antiretroviral therapy in people with HIV. Clones were read by immunoSEQ multiplex PCR, and TCRdb kept only the in-frame ones, dropping some. The sample has under 40,000 clones; around 82% are singletons. Here the sequenced sample was unsorted PBMCs, taken 0.3 years after starting antiretroviral therapy. These receptors all come from a man between 18 and 35 years old with HIV. CDR3s include the opening cysteine and the closing phenylalanine or tryptophan. D genes are given only for firm matches. The size of a clone is reported for some rows only, either as once, few or many, or as a class for expanded clones.

clone_size,j_call,d_call,v_call,cdr3_nt,cdr3_aa
-,TRBJ1-1,TRBD1,TRBV6-4,TGTGCCAGCAGCAACGGACAGGGCACTGAAGCTTTCTTT,CASSNGQGTEAFF
once,TRBJ2-2,-,TRBV7-8,TGTGCCAGCAGCCCACGGTTTGGGGAGCTGTTTTTT,CASSPRFGELFF
-,TRBJ1-2,-,TRBV7-3,TGTGCCAGCAGCTTAAACCCAAAATATGGCTACACCTTC,CASSLNPKYGYTF
few,TRBJ2-7,TRBD1,TRBV6-5,TGTGCCAGCAGGACAGGGACCTACGAGCAGTACTTC,CASRTGTYEQYF
-,TRBJ2-5,-,TRBV18,TGTGCCAGCTCACCGGGCAGGGTGGAGACCCAGTACTTC,CASSPGRVETQYF
few,TRBJ1-2,-,TRBV7-9,TGTGCCAGCAGCTTAGGAATAGGGACTAAACCTTCTAACTATGGCTACACCTTC,CASSLGIGTKPSNYGYTF
-,TRBJ1-3,-,TRBV30,TGTGCCTGGAGTGTTGGGTTCTCTGGAAACACCATATATTTT,CAWSVGFSGNTIYF
-,TRBJ2-1,TRBD2,TRBV5-1,TGCGCCAGCAGCTTTCTAGCGGGGGGCAATTACAATGAGCAGTTCTTC,CASSFLAGGNYNEQFF
few,TRBJ2-2,TRBD1,TRBV7-9,TGTGCCAGCAGCGTCGGTTTACAGGGGGCGTACGGGGAGCTGTTTTTT,CASSVGLQGAYGELFF
-,TRBJ2-3,TRBD2,TRBV25-1,TGTGCCAGCAGTGAGTGGACTAGCGGGCTAACAGATACGCAGTATTTT,CASSEWTSGLTDTQYF
-,TRBJ2-2,TRBD2,TRBV27,TGTGCCAGCAGCCTCCCCGTTGATAGCGGGGGGAACACCGGGGAGCTGTTTTTT,CASSLPVDSGGNTGELFF
-,TRBJ1-2,-,TRBV13,TGTGCCAGCAGCCAAGGAAGGGGGTACTATGGCTACACCTTC,CASSQGRGYYGYTF
-,TRBJ2-1,-,TRBV18,TGTGCCAGCTCACCAAACCCCCCTTCCGGCGGTTTTGTGGATGAGCAGTTCTTC,CASSPNPPSGGFVDEQFF
-,TRBJ1-4,-,TRBV27,TGTGCCAGCAGTTCTATCACATCCCCTTTAACTAATGAAAAACTGTTTTTT,CASSSITSPLTNEKLFF
once,TRBJ1-2,TRBD1,TRBV2,TGTGCCAGCAGCCAATTGTTGACAGGGCCCCATGGCTACACCTTC,CASSQLLTGPHGYTF
-,TRBJ1-1,-,TRBV29-1,TGCAGCGTTGTAGCGGGGTGGGGCACTGAAGCTTTCTTT,CSVVAGWGTEAFF
-,TRBJ1-2,-,TRBV5-6,TGTGCCAGCAGCTATCCTCCCAGAGGCGGCTACACCTTC,CASSYPPRGGYTF
-,TRBJ2-1,-,TRBV7-8,TGTGCCAGCAGCCCGAGACTAGTGGATGAGCAGTTCTTC,CASSPRLVDEQFF
-,TRBJ1-6,-,TRBV19,TGTGCCAGTAGTATCCAGGAGTCAGGGACGTGGTCACCCCTCCACTTT,CASSIQESGTWSPLHF
-,TRBJ1-2,-,TRBV19,TGTGCCGGCAGGGTCGGCTATGGCTACACCTTC,CAGRVGYGYTF
-,TRBJ2-2,-,TRBV21-1,TGTGCCAGCAGCAATGGGAGGGAGGACACCGGGGAGCTGTTTTTT,CASSNGREDTGELFF
-,TRBJ2-7,TRBD1,TRBV27,TGTGCCAGCAGTTTATCCGGGACAGGGTCCTACGAGCAGTACTTC,CASSLSGTGSYEQYF
-,TRBJ2-2,-,TRBV6-5,TGTGCCAGCAGTTACTCTGGGGGCGGGGAGCTGTTTTTT,CASSYSGGGELFF
-,TRBJ2-1,-,TRBV5-4,TGTGCCAGCAGCTTGGATCAGGGAATTTTTCATGAGCAGTTCTTC,CASSLDQGIFHEQFF
-,TRBJ2-3,TRBD2,TRBV2,TGTGCCACCCTACTAGCGGCAGATACGCAGTATTTT,CATLLAADTQYF
-,TRBJ2-5,TRBD2,TRBV5-1,TGCGCCAGCGGACCTGGGACTAGCGGGAGTCATGAGACCCAGTACTTC,CASGPGTSGSHETQYF
-,TRBJ1-2,-,TRBV28,TGTGCCAGCAGTTTATCGGGTAGCTATGGCTACACCTTC,CASSLSGSYGYTF
-,TRBJ1-5,TRBD1,TRBV7-2,TGTGCCAGCAGCTTGCAGGGGGGTCAGCCCCAGCATTTT,CASSLQGGQPQHF
-,TRBJ2-4,-,TRBV6-1,TGTGCCAGCAGTGAATCAGAGGGTTCGGTCGGCATTCAGTACTTC,CASSESEGSVGIQYF
-,TRBJ2-3,-,TRBV7-8,TGTGCCAGCAGCGCCCAGGGGCCCACAGATACGCAGTATTTT,CASSAQGPTDTQYF
-,TRBJ1-2,-,TRBV6-6,TGTGCCAGCAGCCAAGAGGGACGGGGAAATAACTATGGCTACACCTTC,CASSQEGRGNNYGYTF
-,TRBJ2-7,-,TRBV11-2,TGTGCCAGCAGCATCCCGGGACGGTCCTACGAGCAGTACTTC,CASSIPGRSYEQYF
once,TRBJ2-1,-,TRBV7-5,TGTGCCAGAATCAAACAACTCCCCAGGGGGCGCTCCTACAATGAGCAGTTCTTC,CARIKQLPRGRSYNEQFF
-,TRBJ2-6,-,TRBV6-1,TGTGCCAGCAGTGGCAGTGGAGGGGGCTCTGGGGCCAACGTCCTGACTTTC,CASSGSGGGSGANVLTF
-,TRBJ2-7,-,TRBV11-2,TGTGCCAGCAGCAGGGCCGGCCTTGAACAGTACTTC,CASSRAGLEQYF
-,TRBJ2-1,-,TRBV6-6,TGTGCCAGCAGTTACTCCGTGGACGCGGTACGACAAGGTCAGTTCTTC,CASSYSVDAVRQGQFF
-,TRBJ2-7,-,TRBV10-3,TGTGCCATCAGTGGTACACGATACGAGCAGTACTTC,CAISGTRYEQYF
-,TRBJ2-2,-,TRBV6-5,TGTGCCAGCTCCAAAAAAGGGGCAAGCGGGGAGCTGTTTTTT,CASSKKGASGELFF
-,TRBJ1-1,TRBD1,TRBV19,TGTGCCAGTAGCACCGGGACAGGGGACTTGAACACTGAAGCTTTCTTT,CASSTGTGDLNTEAFF
-,TRBJ1-3,TRBD1,TRBV7-2,TGTGCCAGCAGCTTAATCGGGACAGGGAGAAACACCATATATTTT,CASSLIGTGRNTIYF
-,TRBJ1-5,TRBD1,TRBV27,TGTGCCAGCGGGCCGGACAGGGAGGTTGCGCAGCCCCAGCATTTT,CASGPDREVAQPQHF
-,TRBJ1-5,TRBD1,TRBV10-1,TGCGCCAGCAAAACCCCCCGGACAGGGCGAGTTCAGCCCCAGCATTTT,CASKTPRTGRVQPQHF
few,TRBJ2-2,-,TRBV15,TGTGCCACCAGGACAGGGAGGGACACCGGGGAGCTGTTTTTT,CATRTGRDTGELFF
-,TRBJ2-5,-,TRBV7-3,TGTGCCAGCAGCTTAACGTGGGGGCCTAGGGAGACCCAGTACTTC,CASSLTWGPRETQYF
-,TRBJ1-6,TRBD1,TRBV19,TGTGCCAGTAGTAGGAGGACAGGCGGCAATTCACCCCTCCACTTT,CASSRRTGGNSPLHF
-,TRBJ2-2,TRBD2,TRBV5-4,TGTGCCAGCAGCCCCGGGACTAGCGGGAGGGCCGGGGAGCTGTTTTTT,CASSPGTSGRAGELFF
-,TRBJ2-7,TRBD1,TRBV2,TGTGCCAGCAGTGAAATGGGACAGGGCTACGAGCAGTACTTC,CASSEMGQGYEQYF
-,TRBJ2-2,-,TRBV7-2,TGTGCCAGCAGCTTTGGGAGGTCCGGGGAGCTGTTTTTT,CASSFGRSGELFF
-,TRBJ1-5,TRBD1,TRBV27,TGTGCCAGCAGTTTATCGACAGGGGGCTTTCAGCCCCAGCATTTT,CASSLSTGGFQPQHF
-,TRBJ1-3,-,TRBV9,TGTGCCAGCAGCGTTCGGGGACTCTATGGAAACACCATATATTTT,CASSVRGLYGNTIYF
-,TRBJ2-5,TRBD2,TRBV11-2,TGTGCCAGCAGCTTTATGACTAGCGGGGGGGAGACCCAGTACTTC,CASSFMTSGGETQYF
-,TRBJ2-4,-,TRBV5-1,TGCGCCAGCAGCTTGGACAATCTAGCCAAAAACATTCAGTACTTC,CASSLDNLAKNIQYF
-,TRBJ1-4,-,TRBV5-4,TGTGCCAGCGGGCTGGCAACTAATGAAAAACTGTTTTTT,CASGLATNEKLFF
few,TRBJ1-1,-,TRBV4-1,TGCGCCAGCAGCCAAGAGAGGGGATTCACTGAAGCTTTCTTT,CASSQERGFTEAFF
medium-sized,TRBJ2-7,-,TRBV7-6,TGTGCCAGCAGCTTAGAGAAGGGGCCGACCTACGAGCAGTACTTC,CASSLEKGPTYEQYF
once,TRBJ2-2,-,TRBV6-6,TGTGCCAGCAGTCAAAGGGGCCAGGAGCTTCCGGGGGAGCTGTTTTTT,CASSQRGQELPGELFF
-,TRBJ1-1,-,TRBV5-1,TGCGCCAGCAGCCCCGGGCGAGCGACCGTTGGTTCGCCTGAAGCTTTCTTT,CASSPGRATVGSPEAFF
-,TRBJ2-2,TRBD2,TRBV7-6,TGTGCCAGCAGCCTAGTAGCGGGAGCCCTCACCGGGGAGCTGTTTTTT,CASSLVAGALTGELFF
-,TRBJ1-3,-,TRBV6-1,TGTGCCAGCAGTGAAAGCCCGACCTTCTCTGGAAACACCATATATTTT,CASSESPTFSGNTIYF
-,TRBJ1-4,-,TRBV4-3,TGCGCCAGCAGCCAATACGGGGGGTATGAAAAACTGTTTTTT,CASSQYGGYEKLFF